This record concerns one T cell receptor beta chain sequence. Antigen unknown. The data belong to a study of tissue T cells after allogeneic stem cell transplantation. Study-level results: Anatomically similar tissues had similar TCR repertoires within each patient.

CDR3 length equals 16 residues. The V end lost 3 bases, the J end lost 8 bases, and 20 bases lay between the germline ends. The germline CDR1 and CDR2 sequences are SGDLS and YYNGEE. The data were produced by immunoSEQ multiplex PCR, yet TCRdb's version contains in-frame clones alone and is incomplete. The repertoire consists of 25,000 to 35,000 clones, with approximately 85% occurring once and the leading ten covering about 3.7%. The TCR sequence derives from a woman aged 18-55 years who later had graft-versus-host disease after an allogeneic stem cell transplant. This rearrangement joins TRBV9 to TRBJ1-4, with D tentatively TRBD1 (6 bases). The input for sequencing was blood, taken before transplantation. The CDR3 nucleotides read TGTGCCAGCAGCGCCGTCGGGGGCGACCAAGGGGAAAAACTGTTTTTT. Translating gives CASSAVGGDQGEKLFF.